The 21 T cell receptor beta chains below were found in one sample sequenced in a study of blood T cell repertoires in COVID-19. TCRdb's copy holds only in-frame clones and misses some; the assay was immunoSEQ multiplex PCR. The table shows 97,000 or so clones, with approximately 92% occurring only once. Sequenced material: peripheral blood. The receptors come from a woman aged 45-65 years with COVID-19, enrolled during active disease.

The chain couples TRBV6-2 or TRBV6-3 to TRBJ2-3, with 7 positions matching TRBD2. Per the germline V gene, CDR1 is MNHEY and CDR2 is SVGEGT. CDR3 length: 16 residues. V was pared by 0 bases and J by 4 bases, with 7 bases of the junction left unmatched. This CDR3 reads CASSYSRLRGADTQYF. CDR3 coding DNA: TGTGCCAGCAGTTACTCTAGACTTCGGGGGGCAGATACGCAGTATTTT.

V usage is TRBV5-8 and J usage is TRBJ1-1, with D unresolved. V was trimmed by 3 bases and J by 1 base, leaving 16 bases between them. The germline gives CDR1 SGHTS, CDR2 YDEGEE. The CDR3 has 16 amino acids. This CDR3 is CASSSLSGTPNTEAFF. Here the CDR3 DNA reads TGTGCCAGCAGCTCTCTCAGCGGCACCCCGAACACTGAAGCTTTCTTT.

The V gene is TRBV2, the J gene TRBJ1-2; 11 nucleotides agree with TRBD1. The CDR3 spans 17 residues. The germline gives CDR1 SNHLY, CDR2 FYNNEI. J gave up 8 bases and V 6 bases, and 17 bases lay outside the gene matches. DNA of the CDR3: TGTGCCAGCAGCTTAAACTTTCCGGGACAGGGGGATCGGGGCTACACCTTC. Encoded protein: CASSLNFPGQGDRGYTF. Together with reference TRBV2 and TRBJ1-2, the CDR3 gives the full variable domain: EPEVTQTPSHQVTQMGQEVILRCVPISNHLYFYWYRQILGQKVEFLVSFYNNEISEKSEIFDDQFSVERPDGSNFTLKIRSTKLEDSAMYFCASSLNFPGQGDRGYTFGSGTRLTVV.

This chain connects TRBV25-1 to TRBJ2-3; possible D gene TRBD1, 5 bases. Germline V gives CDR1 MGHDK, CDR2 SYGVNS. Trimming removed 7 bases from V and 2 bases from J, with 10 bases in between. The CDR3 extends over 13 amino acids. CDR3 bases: TGTGCCAGCACCAGGGTCTCCACAGATACGCAGTATTTT. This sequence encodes CASTRVSTDTQYF.

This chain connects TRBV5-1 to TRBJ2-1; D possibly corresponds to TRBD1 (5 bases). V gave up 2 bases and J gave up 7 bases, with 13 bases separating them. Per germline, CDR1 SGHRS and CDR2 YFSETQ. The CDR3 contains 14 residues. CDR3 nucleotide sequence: TGCGCCAGCAGCTTCTGGGGCGGTGATAATGAGCAGTTCTTC. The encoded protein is CASSFWGGDNEQFF.

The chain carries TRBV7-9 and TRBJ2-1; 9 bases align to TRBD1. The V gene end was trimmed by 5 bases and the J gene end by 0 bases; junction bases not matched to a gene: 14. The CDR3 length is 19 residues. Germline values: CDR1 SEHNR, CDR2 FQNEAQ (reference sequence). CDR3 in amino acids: CASSHDRGSPFSSYNEQFF. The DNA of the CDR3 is TGTGCCAGCAGCCATGACAGGGGGAGCCCCTTCAGCTCCTACAATGAGCAGTTCTTC.

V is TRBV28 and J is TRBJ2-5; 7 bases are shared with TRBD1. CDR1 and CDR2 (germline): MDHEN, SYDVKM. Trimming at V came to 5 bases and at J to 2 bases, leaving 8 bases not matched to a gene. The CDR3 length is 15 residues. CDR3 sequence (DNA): TGTGCCAGCAGTATTCTACAGGGGCTTCAAGAGACCCAGTACTTC. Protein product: CASSILQGLQETQYF.

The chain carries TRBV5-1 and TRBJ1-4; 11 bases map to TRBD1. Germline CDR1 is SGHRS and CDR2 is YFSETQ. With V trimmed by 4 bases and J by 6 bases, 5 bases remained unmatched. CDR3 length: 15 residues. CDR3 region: CASSRTGGEDEKLFF. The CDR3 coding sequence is TGCGCCAGCAGCCGGACAGGGGGCGAGGATGAAAAACTGTTTTTT.

DNA for the CDR3: TGTGCCAGCAGCTTCTCGAGGGGGCTAGCGGGGGCCTACAATGAGCAGTTCTTC. It codes for CASSFSRGLAGAYNEQFF. The chain joins TRBV11-3 to TRBJ2-1; 10 bases match TRBD2. Looked up from germline, CDR1 is SGHNT and CDR2 is YENEEA. The V and J ends lost 3 bases and 2 bases, in that order; junction bases with no gene match: 10. The CDR3 contains 18 residues.

CDR3 coding DNA: TGTGCCAGTCGAGACAGCGTAAGCTCCTACGAGCAGTACTTC. It codes for CASRDSVSSYEQYF. This chain uses TRBV19 with TRBJ2-7, with D possibly being TRBD1 (5 bases). V was trimmed by 8 bases and J by 0 bases, leaving 14 bases between them. Germline CDR1 is LNHDA and CDR2 is SQIVND (reference sequence). The CDR3 extends over 14 amino acids.

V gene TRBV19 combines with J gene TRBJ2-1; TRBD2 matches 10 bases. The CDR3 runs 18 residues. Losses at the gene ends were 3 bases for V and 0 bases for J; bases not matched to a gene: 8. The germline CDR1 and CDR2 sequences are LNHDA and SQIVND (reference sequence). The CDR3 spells CASSIRMLAGDSYNEQFF. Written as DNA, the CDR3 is TGTGCCAGTAGTATCCGGATGCTAGCGGGGGACTCCTACAATGAGCAGTTCTTC.

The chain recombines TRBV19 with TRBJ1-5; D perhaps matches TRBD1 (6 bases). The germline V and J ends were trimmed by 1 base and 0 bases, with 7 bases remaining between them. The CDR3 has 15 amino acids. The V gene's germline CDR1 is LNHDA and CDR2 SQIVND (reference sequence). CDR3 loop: CASSIGTASNQPQHF. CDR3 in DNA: TGTGCCAGTAGTATAGGGACAGCTAGCAATCAGCCCCAGCATTTT.

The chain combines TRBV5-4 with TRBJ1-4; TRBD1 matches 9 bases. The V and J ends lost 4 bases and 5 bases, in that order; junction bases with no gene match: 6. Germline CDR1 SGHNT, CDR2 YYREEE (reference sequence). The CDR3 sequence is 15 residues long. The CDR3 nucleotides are TGTGCCAGCAGCATACAGGACAGGGGCAATGAAAAACTGTTTTTT. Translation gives CASSIQDRGNEKLFF. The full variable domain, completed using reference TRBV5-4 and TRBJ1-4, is ETGVTQSPTHLIKTRGQQVTLRCSSQSGHNTVSWYQQALGQGPQFIFQYYREEENGRGNFPPRFSGLQFPNYSSELNVNALELDDSALYLCASSIQDRGNEKLFFGSGTQLSVL.

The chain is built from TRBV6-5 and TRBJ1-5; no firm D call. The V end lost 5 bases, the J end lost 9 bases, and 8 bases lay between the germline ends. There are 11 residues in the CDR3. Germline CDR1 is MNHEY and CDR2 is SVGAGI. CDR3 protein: CASSQYWPQHF. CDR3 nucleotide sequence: TGTGCCAGCAGTCAGTATTGGCCCCAGCATTTT.

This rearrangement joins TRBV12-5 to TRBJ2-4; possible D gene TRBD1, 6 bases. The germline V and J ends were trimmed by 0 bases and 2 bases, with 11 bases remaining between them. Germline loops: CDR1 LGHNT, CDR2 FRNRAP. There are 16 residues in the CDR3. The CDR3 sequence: CASGLVPGTTKNIQYF. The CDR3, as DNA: TGTGCTAGTGGTTTGGTCCCTGGGACAACCAAAAACATTCAGTACTTC. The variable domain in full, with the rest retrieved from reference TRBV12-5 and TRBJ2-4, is DARVTQTPRHKVTEMGQEVTMRCQPILGHNTVFWYRQTMMQGLELLAYFRNRAPLDDSGMPKDRFSAEMPDATLATLKIQPSEPRDSAVYFCASGLVPGTTKNIQYFGAGTRLSVL.

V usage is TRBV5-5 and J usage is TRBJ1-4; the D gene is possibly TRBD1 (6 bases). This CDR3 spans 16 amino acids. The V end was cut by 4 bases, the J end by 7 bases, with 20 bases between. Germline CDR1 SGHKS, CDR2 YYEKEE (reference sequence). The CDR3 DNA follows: TGTGCCAGCAGCCTGGACGCAGGGGCGGACCTTGAAAAACTGTTTTTT. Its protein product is CASSLDAGADLEKLFF.

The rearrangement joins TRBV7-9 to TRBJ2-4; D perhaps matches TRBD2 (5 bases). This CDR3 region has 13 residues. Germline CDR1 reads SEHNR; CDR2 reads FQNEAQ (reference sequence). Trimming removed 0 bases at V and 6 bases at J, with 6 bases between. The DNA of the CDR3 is TGTGCCAGCAGCTTAGCGGCGGGAAACATTCAGTACTTC. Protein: CASSLAAGNIQYF.

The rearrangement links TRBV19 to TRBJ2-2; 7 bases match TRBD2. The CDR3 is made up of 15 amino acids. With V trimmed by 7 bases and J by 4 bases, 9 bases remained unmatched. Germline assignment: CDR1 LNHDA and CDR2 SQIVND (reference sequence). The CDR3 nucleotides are TGTGCCAGTATGGTAGGCGGGGGAATCACCGGGGAGCTGTTTTTT. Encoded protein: CASMVGGGITGELFF.

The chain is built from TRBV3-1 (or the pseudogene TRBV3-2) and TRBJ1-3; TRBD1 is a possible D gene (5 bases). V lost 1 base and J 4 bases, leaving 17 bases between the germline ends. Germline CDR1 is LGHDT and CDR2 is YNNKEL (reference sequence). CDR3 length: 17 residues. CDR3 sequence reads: CASSQGDFWALGNTIYF. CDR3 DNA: TGTGCCAGCAGCCAAGGGGACTTCTGGGCATTAGGAAACACCATATATTTT.

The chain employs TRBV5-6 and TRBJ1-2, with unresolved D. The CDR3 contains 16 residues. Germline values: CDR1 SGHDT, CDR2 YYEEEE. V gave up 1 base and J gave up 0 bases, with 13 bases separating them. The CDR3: CASSLFGGRANYGYTF. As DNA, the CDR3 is TGTGCCAGCAGCTTGTTTGGAGGGCGAGCTAACTATGGCTACACCTTC.

In nucleotides, the CDR3 is TGTGCCAGCAGCCGAGTGGCAGGATCGAACACCGGGGAGCTGTTTTTT. Encoded protein: CASSRVAGSNTGELFF. V and J are TRBV3-1 (or the pseudogene TRBV3-2) and TRBJ2-2; no reliable D call. V lost 4 bases and J 0 bases, leaving 12 bases between the germline ends. Germline values: CDR1 LGHDT, CDR2 YNNKEL (reference sequence). This CDR3 comprises 16 residues.